Shown below are 27 T cell receptor beta chains from a single sample sequenced in a study of cytomegalovirus exposure and HLA in healthy donors. Primers: 60 Vbeta forward and 13 Jbeta reverse. Generated by immunoSEQ multiplex PCR, the TCRdb table keeps only in-frame clones and is missing some. The data show some 90,000 clones, approximately 75% seen once. Sequencing used PBMCs. The receptors originated from a woman in her 70s in good health and CMV-seropositive.

The chain combines TRBV5-8 with TRBJ2-1; 8 bases fit TRBD1. V shed 0 bases, J shed 5 bases, and the junction held 4 bases outside the gene matches. The germline CDR1 and CDR2 sequences are SGHTS and YDEGEE. The CDR3 covers 15 residues. The CDR3 sequence is CASSLVGQAHNEQFF. The CDR3 bases are TGTGCCAGCAGCTTGGTGGGACAGGCCCACAATGAGCAGTTCTTC.

This chain uses TRBV4-3 with TRBJ2-7, with 10 nucleotides matching TRBD1. This CDR3 is 17 amino acids long. Germline assignment: CDR1 LGHNA and CDR2 YSLEER. The trim removed 0 bases at V and 2 bases at J, leaving 7 bases unmatched. In nucleotides, the CDR3 is TGCGCCAGCAGCCAAGAACTGGGACAGGGGACCACCTACGAGCAGTACTTC. Its protein is CASSQELGQGTTYEQYF.

The chain links TRBV15 to TRBJ1-5, with 8 bases lining up with TRBD1. The CDR3 runs to 15 residues. CDR1 and CDR2 from the germline V gene are LNHNV and YYDKDF (reference sequence). The V and J ends lost 3 bases and 3 bases, in that order; junction bases with no gene match: 4. CDR3 amino acids: CATSRYRGTNQPQHF. DNA for the CDR3: TGTGCCACCAGCAGGTACAGGGGGACCAATCAGCCCCAGCATTTT.

This clone was picked up one time. The chain recombines TRBV28 with TRBJ1-4; D may be TRBD1 (5 bases). This CDR3 spans 15 amino acids. V lost 4 bases and J lost 3, with 12 bases in between. Germline V gene sequence: CDR1 MDHEN, CDR2 SYDVKM. The CDR3: CASSSPTASNEKLFF. CDR3 coding DNA: TGTGCCAGCAGTTCCCCGACAGCCTCTAATGAAAAACTGTTTTTT.

V is TRBV10-3 and J is TRBJ2-5; weak D call: TRBD2 (6 bases). CDR3 length: 15 residues. Trimming shortened V by 4 bases and J by 2 bases, and 14 bases separated the two germline ends. Germline loops: CDR1 ENHRY, CDR2 SYGVKD. The CDR3 coding sequence is TGTGCCATCAGTGGGGGAGGTGGGCGGCAAGAGACCCAGTACTTC. This translates into CAISGGGGRQETQYF.

The genes are TRBV4-3 and TRBJ1-4; D gene unclear. The germline gives CDR1 LGHNA, CDR2 YSLEER. V lost 0 bases and J 6 bases, leaving 14 bases between the germline ends. This CDR3 has 16 amino acids. CDR3 sequence: CASSQEVTGGDEKLFF. In DNA, the CDR3 is TGCGCCAGCAGCCAAGAGGTTACGGGTGGCGATGAAAAACTGTTTTTT.

This clone was counted once. The CDR3 DNA reads as TGTGCCAGCAGTGCGGGAGGGAACGAGCAGTACTTC. Encoded protein: CASSAGGNEQYF. The chain is built from TRBV6-6 and TRBJ2-7; 9 nucleotides line up with TRBD2. V shed 5 bases and J 5 bases; nucleotides not matched to a gene: 1. Germline assignment: CDR1 MNHNY and CDR2 SVGAGI (reference sequence). There are 12 residues in the CDR3.

The gene calls are TRBV2 and TRBJ2-6; no firm D call. The V gene lost 2 bases and the J gene lost 0 bases, with 2 bases spanning the gap. Germline-derived CDR1 and CDR2 are SNHLY and FYNNEI. The CDR3 spans 14 residues. The CDR3 loop is CASSELSGANVLTF. The CDR3 DNA follows: TGTGCCAGCAGTGAACTCTCTGGGGCCAACGTCCTGACTTTC.

CDR3 in DNA: TGCGCCAGCAGCCAAGGGGGACAGGGATCCTACGAGCAGTACTTC. Protein product: CASSQGGQGSYEQYF. The chain recombines TRBV4-3 with TRBJ2-7, with 9 bases aligning to TRBD1. CDR3 length: 15 amino acids. The trim removed 1 base at V and 1 base at J, leaving 2 bases unmatched. The V gene's germline CDR1 is LGHNA and CDR2 YSLEER.

This clone was counted a few times. V is TRBV6-5 and J is TRBJ2-7, with 7 bases identical to TRBD1. The germline V gene encodes CDR1 MNHEY and CDR2 SVGAGI. V was clipped by 2 bases and J by 1 base; unmatched bases: 5. The CDR3 loop spans 15 amino acids. The CDR3, as DNA: TGTGCCAGCAGTTACGACGGACAGGCTTCCTACGAGCAGTACTTC. It is translated as CASSYDGQASYEQYF.

This clone occurred once. The rearrangement uses TRBV10-1 and TRBJ1-6; no reliable D call. Trimming stripped 6 bases from V and 8 bases from J, with 11 bases between. CDR1 and CDR2 from the germline V gene are WNHNN and SYGVQD (reference sequence). The CDR3 extends over 13 amino acids. CDR3 in DNA: TGCGCCAGCAGGCGGGAGATAGATTCACCCCTCCACTTT. Residues: CASRREIDSPLHF.

CDR3 region: CASSQDAAGSYEQYF. The CDR3 DNA follows: TGCGCCAGCAGCCAAGATGCTGCAGGTTCCTACGAGCAGTACTTC. The chain joins TRBV4-3 to TRBJ2-7, with no clear D. The CDR3 is made up of 15 amino acids. The V end was cut by 0 bases, the J end by 1 base, with 10 bases between. Looked up from germline, CDR1 is LGHNA and CDR2 is YSLEER.

The V and J genes are TRBV30 and TRBJ1-1; 8 bases agree with TRBD1. CDR1 GTSNPN and CDR2 SVGIG come from the germline V gene (reference sequence). V dropped 5 bases and J dropped 0; count of bases not matched to a gene: 2. CDR3 size: 13 residues. The CDR3 coding sequence is TGTGCCTGGGAGGGACAGGTGAACACTGAAGCTTTCTTT. Encoded protein: CAWEGQVNTEAFF.

This chain connects TRBV7-6 to TRBJ2-2; the D gene is possibly TRBD1 (5 bases). The CDR3 has 14 amino acids. Germline values: CDR1 SGHVS, CDR2 FNYEAQ. Deletions cut 5 bases from V and 1 base from J, with 8 bases between. The CDR3 here is CASSPQGNTGELFF. CDR3 bases: TGTGCCAGCAGCCCGCAGGGGAACACCGGGGAGCTGTTTTTT.

The chain is built from TRBV10-3 and TRBJ1-2; no clear D. The CDR3 sequence is 12 residues long. V gave up 3 bases and J gave up 0 bases, with 2 bases separating them. The germline V gene encodes CDR1 ENHRY and CDR2 SYGVKD. The CDR3 loop reads CAISDTNYGYTF. In DNA, the CDR3 is TGTGCCATCAGTGACACTAACTATGGCTACACCTTC.

A word on this clone: Lacking the conserved final phenylalanine or tryptophan, this CDR3 likely reflects a read error. The DNA is omitted, as the CDR3 cannot be located on it reliably, and the CDR3 follows TCRdb's listing. The rearrangement uses TRBV9 and TRBJ1-2. Germline V gene data show CDR1 as SGDLS and CDR2 as YYNGEE. The length of the CDR3 is 13 amino acids, counting both ends. This CDR3 is CASSVAMGSGIEL.

The V call is TRBV6-5, the J call TRBJ2-1; D might be TRBD2 (6 bases). The V gene lost 3 bases and the J gene lost 2 bases, with 11 bases spanning the gap. Germline V CDR1 and CDR2: MNHEY, SVGAGI. CDR3 length: 15 residues. The CDR3 protein is CASSYGRPAYNEQFF. The CDR3 region has the DNA TGTGCCAGCAGTTATGGGAGGCCGGCCTACAATGAGCAGTTCTTC.

CDR3 residues: CASSQTVRGRETQYF. DNA of the CDR3: TGCGCCAGCAGCCAAACCGTCCGGGGGAGGGAGACCCAGTACTTC. The chain carries TRBV4-3 and TRBJ2-5, with a tentative D call TRBD2 (6 bases). The CDR3 is 15 amino acids. Germline V CDR1 and CDR2: LGHNA, YSLEER. Trimming took off 2 bases at V and 5 bases at J, with 15 bases between the two ends.

The chain links TRBV25-1 to TRBJ1-2, with unresolved D. CDR3 length: 14 amino acids. Germline CDR1 is MGHDK and CDR2 is SYGVNS. V lost 0 bases and J 3 bases, leaving 8 bases between the germline ends. CDR3 nucleotides: TGTGCCAGCAGTGAATATATACGGGACTATGGCTACACCTTC. Translating gives CASSEYIRDYGYTF.

J is TRBJ2-1 and V is TRBV11-2; D is unclear. This CDR3 comprises 15 residues. CDR1 is SGHAT and CDR2 is FQNNGV in the germline V gene. V was pared by 1 base and J by 8 bases, with 15 bases between. The CDR3 sequence is CASSLGQVSNDEQFF. The CDR3 bases are TGTGCCAGCAGCTTAGGTCAAGTCAGTAATGATGAGCAGTTCTTC. Combining the CDR3 with reference TRBV11-2 and TRBJ2-1 gives the whole variable domain EAGVAQSPRYKIIEKRQSVAFWCNPISGHATLYWYQQILGQGPKLLIQFQNNGVVDDSQLPKDRFSAERLKGVDSTLKIQPAKLEDSAVYLCASSLGQVSNDEQFFGPGTRLTVL.

This clone was seen a handful of times. The chain combines TRBV5-1 with TRBJ1-4, with TRBD1 matching over 7 bases. With 6 bases clipped from V and 7 bases from J, the junction kept 12 bases outside the gene matches. The CDR3 contains 15 residues. Germline lookup yields CDR1 SGHRS and CDR2 YFSETQ. CDR3 region: CASTVGLGGFEKLFF. DNA of the CDR3: TGCGCCAGCACCGTGGGGTTAGGGGGCTTTGAAAAACTGTTTTTT.

Only one count was recorded for this clone. The chain joins TRBV7-3 to TRBJ2-3, with D maybe TRBD2 (6 bases). CDR3 length: 12 residues. Germline V gene sequence: CDR1 SGHTA, CDR2 FQGTGA. The CDR3 reads CSSGARSDTQYF. The CDR3, as DNA: TGTTCTTCGGGAGCGAGATCAGATACGCAGTATTTT.

The chain has TRBV12-5 and TRBJ2-1; 8 bases line up with TRBD1. The CDR3 is made up of 16 amino acids. CDR1 LGHNT and CDR2 FRNRAP come from the germline V gene. V dropped 3 bases and J dropped 12; count of bases not matched to a gene: 16. CDR3 nucleotide sequence: TGTGCTAGTGGTTTCCCCTTCATCCGACAGGGGCGATGGCAGTTCTTC. This encodes CASGFPFIRQGRWQFF.

The J gene is TRBJ2-7, the V gene TRBV12-5; D call uncertain. V lost 0 bases, J lost 2 bases, and 14 bases lay in between. CDR3 length: 16 amino acids. The germline V gene has CDR1 LGHNT and CDR2 FRNRAP. The CDR3 DNA reads as TGTGCTAGTGGTTTGGTACTGGCACAGCTAACCTACGAGCAGTACTTC. Amino acid sequence: CASGLVLAQLTYEQYF.

This rearrangement joins TRBV11-2 to TRBJ1-2; D uncertain. Germline-derived CDR1 and CDR2 are SGHAT and FQNNGV. The CDR3 runs 14 residues. The V gene lost 5 bases and the J gene lost 4 bases, with 14 bases spanning the gap. The CDR3 loop is CASSPGTDRYGYTF. The DNA for the CDR3 is TGTGCCAGCAGCCCCGGAACAGACCGCTATGGCTACACCTTC.

This chain links TRBV7-8 with TRBJ2-1, with a weak D call TRBD2 (5 bases). The CDR3 length is 14 residues. Germline assignment: CDR1 SGHVS and CDR2 FQNEAQ. V lost 5 bases, J lost 15 bases, and 23 bases lay in between. The CDR3 region is CASSPRRGLSSWFF. The DNA for the CDR3 is TGTGCCAGCAGCCCACGACGCGGGCTATCCTCGTGGTTCTTC.

The rearrangement links TRBV28 to TRBJ2-1, with TRBD2 matching over 12 bases. Losses at the gene ends were 3 bases for V and 6 bases for J; bases not matched to a gene: 3. The V gene's germline CDR1 is MDHEN and CDR2 SYDVKM. The CDR3 spans 15 residues. CDR3 sequence (DNA): TGTGCCAGCAGTTTTACTAGCGGGAGGATCAATGAGCAGTTCTTC. Its protein is CASSFTSGRINEQFF.